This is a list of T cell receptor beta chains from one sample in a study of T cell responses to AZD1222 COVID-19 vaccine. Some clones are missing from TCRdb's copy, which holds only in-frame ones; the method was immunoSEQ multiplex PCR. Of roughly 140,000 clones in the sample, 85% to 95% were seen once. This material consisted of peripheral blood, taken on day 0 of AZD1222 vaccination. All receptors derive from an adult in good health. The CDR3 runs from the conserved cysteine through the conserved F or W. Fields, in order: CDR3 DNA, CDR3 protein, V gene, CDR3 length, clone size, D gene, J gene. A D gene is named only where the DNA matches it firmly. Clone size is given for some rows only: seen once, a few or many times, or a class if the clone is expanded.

DNA: TGTGCCAGCAGCCAACTAGCTTGGTCCAACGAGCAGTACTTC
CDR3: CASSQLAWSNEQYF
V: TRBV7-8
length: 14
size: NA
D: NA
J: TRBJ2-7

DNA: TGTGCCAGCACTAAGACAGGAAACTATGGCTACACCTTC
CDR3: CASTKTGNYGYTF
V: TRBV12-3/TRBV12-4
length: 13
size: once
D: NA
J: TRBJ1-2

DNA: TGCGCCAGCAGTGGGGTAGGGCTGGGTACAGATACGCAGTATTTT
CDR3: CASSGVGLGTDTQYF
V: TRBV10-1
length: 15
size: NA
D: NA
J: TRBJ2-3

DNA: TGCGCCAGCTCGTATTCTACGTTGGAGCAGTACTTC
CDR3: CASSYSTLEQYF
V: TRBV10-1
length: 12
size: NA
D: NA
J: TRBJ2-7

DNA: TGTGCCTGGGCGCAGGGCAGGTCACCCCTCCACTTT
CDR3: CAWAQGRSPLHF
V: TRBV30
length: 12
size: once
D: NA
J: TRBJ1-6

DNA: TGTGCCAGCAGCTTGGGACTACCCTCAACTGATACGCAGTATTTT
CDR3: CASSLGLPSTDTQYF
V: TRBV5-4
length: 15
size: NA
D: NA
J: TRBJ2-3

DNA: TGTGCCAGCAGCTCCGAGCCCCCGGGCCTGTTTTTT
CDR3: CASSSEPPGLFF
V: TRBV7-2
length: 12
size: NA
D: NA
J: TRBJ2-2

DNA: TGTGCCAGCAGCTCCGGGACAGGGCTTGGTGAAAAACTGTTTTTT
CDR3: CASSSGTGLGEKLFF
V: TRBV7-2
length: 15
size: NA
D: TRBD1
J: TRBJ1-4

DNA: TGCGCCAGCAGGGCCATGAACACTGAAGCTTTCTTT
CDR3: CASRAMNTEAFF
V: TRBV10-2
length: 12
size: NA
D: NA
J: TRBJ1-1

DNA: TGCAGCGTTGGGGTGGGGGCAGGGAAGAACTATGGCTACACCTTC
CDR3: CSVGVGAGKNYGYTF
V: TRBV29-1
length: 15
size: NA
D: NA
J: TRBJ1-2

DNA: TGTGCCAGCAGCTTAGGCCTAGCGGGAGTAAGAGATACGCAGTATTTT
CDR3: CASSLGLAGVRDTQYF
V: TRBV7-7
length: 16
size: NA
D: TRBD2
J: TRBJ2-3

DNA: TGTGCCAGCTCACCCTCTCTGGGGGCGGGCGGCTACACCTTC
CDR3: CASSPSLGAGGYTF
V: TRBV18
length: 14
size: once
D: NA
J: TRBJ1-2

DNA: TGTGCCAGCCGGGTAGTTACTAATCAGCCCCAGCATTTT
CDR3: CASRVVTNQPQHF
V: TRBV2
length: 13
size: NA
D: NA
J: TRBJ1-5